This TCR beta chain was found in a study of metastatic and nonmetastatic thyroid tumors. MiXCR was used by TCRdb to re-call the PCR reads. The table has about 9,900 clones, about a tenth seen once. Patients underwent thyroid surgery, and none had received any treatment before it. In germline, CDR1 is MNHNS, CDR2 SASEGT. Trimming cost V 7 bases and J 1 base, with 16 bases left between them. The CDR3 loop spans 15 amino acids. This chain uses TRBV6-1 with TRBJ1-1; D is unresolved. Source material: tumor tissue. The TCR originated in a female donor with papillary thyroid cancer or a benign thyroid nodule (not recorded which). Some clones in this sample may be carry-over from other donors' samples. The CDR3 spells CASTLSAWGNTEAFF. CDR3 in DNA: TGTGCCAGCACACTCTCTGCCTGGGGGAACACTGAAGCTTTCTTT.